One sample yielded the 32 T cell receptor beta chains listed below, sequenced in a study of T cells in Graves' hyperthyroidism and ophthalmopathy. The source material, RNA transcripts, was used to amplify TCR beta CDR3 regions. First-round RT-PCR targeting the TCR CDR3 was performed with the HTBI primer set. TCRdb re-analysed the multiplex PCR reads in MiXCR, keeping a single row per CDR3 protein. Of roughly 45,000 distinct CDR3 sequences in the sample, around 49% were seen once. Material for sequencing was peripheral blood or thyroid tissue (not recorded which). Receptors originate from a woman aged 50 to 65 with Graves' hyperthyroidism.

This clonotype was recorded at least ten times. CDR3 sequence: CASSFLGGTDTQYF. CDR3 coding DNA: TGTGCCAGCAGCTTCCTGGGCGGCACAGATACGCAGTATTTT. The V gene is TRBV7-3, the J gene TRBJ2-3; D is uncertain. V gave up 3 bases and J gave up 1 base, with 8 bases separating them. Germline CDR1 and CDR2: SGHTA and FQGTGA. The CDR3 is 14 amino acids.

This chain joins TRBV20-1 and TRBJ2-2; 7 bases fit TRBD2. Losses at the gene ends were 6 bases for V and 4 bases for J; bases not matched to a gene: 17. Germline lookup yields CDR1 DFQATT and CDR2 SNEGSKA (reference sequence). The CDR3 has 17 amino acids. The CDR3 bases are TGCAGTGCCAGCAGCTTAACGGGGGGAGGTGTCACCGGGGAGCTGTTTTTT. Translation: CSASSLTGGGVTGELFF.

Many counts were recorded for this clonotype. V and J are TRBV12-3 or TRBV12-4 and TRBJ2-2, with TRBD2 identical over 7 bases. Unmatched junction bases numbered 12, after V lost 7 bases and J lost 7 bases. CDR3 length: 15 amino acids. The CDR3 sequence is CASTPTGTKGGELFF. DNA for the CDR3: TGTGCCAGCACCCCAACCGGGACTAAAGGCGGGGAGCTGTTTTTT.

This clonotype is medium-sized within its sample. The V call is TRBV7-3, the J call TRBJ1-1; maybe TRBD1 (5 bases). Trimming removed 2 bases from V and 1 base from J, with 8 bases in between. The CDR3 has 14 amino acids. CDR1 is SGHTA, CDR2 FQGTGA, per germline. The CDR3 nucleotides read TGTGCCAGCAGCTTAGACAGCAGGAACACTGAAGCTTTCTTT. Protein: CASSLDSRNTEAFF.

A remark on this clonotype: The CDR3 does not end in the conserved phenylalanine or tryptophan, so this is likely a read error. In DNA form, the CDR3 reads TGTGCCAGCAGTTACACGGCCGTGAACTTTGGGAACACCATATATCTT. It yields the protein CASSYTAVNFGNTIYL. The J gene is TRBJ1-3, the V gene TRBV6-6, with no clear D. The CDR3 extends over 16 amino acids. Trimming removed 2 bases from V and 7 bases from J, with 18 bases in between. CDR1 and CDR2 from the germline V gene are MNHNY and SVGAGI (reference sequence).

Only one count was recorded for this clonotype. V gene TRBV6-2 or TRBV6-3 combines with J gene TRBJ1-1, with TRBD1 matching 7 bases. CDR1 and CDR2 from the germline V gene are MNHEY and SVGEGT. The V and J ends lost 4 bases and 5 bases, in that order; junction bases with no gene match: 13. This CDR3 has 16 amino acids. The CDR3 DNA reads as TGTGCCAGCAGTTTATCAACGACAGGGAGGGGGACTGAAGCTTTCTTT. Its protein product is CASSLSTTGRGTEAFF.

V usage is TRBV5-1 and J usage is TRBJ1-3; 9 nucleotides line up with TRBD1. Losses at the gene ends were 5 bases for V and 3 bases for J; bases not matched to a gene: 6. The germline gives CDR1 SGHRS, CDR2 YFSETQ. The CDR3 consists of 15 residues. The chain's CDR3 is CASREPGQGGNTIYF. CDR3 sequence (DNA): TGCGCCAGCAGGGAGCCGGGACAGGGTGGAAACACCATATATTTT.

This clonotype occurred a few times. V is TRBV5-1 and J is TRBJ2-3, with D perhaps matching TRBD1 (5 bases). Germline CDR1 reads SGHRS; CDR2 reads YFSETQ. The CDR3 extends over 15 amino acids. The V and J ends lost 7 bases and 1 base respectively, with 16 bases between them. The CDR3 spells CASGLGLTGTDTQYF. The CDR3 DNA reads TGCGCCAGCGGGCTGGGGCTTACGGGCACAGATACGCAGTATTTT.

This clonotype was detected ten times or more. The CDR3 DNA reads as TGCAGTGCTTGGGACATTAGCGGGAGCTCCTACAATGAGCAGTTCTTC. It specifies CSAWDISGSSYNEQFF. The V gene is TRBV20-1, the J gene TRBJ2-1, with 9 nucleotides matching TRBD2. V lost 5 bases to trimming and J lost 0 bases; unmatched junction nucleotides: 8. This CDR3 spans 16 amino acids. Germline V lookup: CDR1 DFQATT, CDR2 SNEGSKA (reference sequence).

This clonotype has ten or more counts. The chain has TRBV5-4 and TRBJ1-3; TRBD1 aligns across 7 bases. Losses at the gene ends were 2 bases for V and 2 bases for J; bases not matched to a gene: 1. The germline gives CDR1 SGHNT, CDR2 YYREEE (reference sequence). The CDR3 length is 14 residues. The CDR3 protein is CASSLQGTGNTIYF. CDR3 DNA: TGTGCCAGCAGCTTACAGGGGACTGGAAACACCATATATTTT.

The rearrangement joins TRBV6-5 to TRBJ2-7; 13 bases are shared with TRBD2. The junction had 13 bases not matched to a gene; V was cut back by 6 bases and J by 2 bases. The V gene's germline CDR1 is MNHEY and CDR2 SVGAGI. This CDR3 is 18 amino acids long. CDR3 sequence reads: CASSRQGTSGIPPYEQYF. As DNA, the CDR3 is TGTGCCAGCAGCAGACAGGGGACTAGCGGGATTCCCCCCTACGAGCAGTACTTC.

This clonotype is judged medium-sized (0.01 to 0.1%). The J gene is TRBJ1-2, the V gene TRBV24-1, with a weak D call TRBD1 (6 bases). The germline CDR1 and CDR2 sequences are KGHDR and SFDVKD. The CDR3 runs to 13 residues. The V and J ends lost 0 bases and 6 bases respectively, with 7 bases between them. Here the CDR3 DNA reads TGTGCCACCAGTGATTTGGCAGGGGATGGCTACACCTTC. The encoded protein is CATSDLAGDGYTF.

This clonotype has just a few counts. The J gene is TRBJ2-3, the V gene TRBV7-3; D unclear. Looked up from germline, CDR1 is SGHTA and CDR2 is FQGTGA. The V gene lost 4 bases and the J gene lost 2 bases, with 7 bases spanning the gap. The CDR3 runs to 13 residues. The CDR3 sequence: CASSSRYTDTQYF. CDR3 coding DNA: TGTGCCAGCAGCTCTAGGTACACAGATACGCAGTATTTT.

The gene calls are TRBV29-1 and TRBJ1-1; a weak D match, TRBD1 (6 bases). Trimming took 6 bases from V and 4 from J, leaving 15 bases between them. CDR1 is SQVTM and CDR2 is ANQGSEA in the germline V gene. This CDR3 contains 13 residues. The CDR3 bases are TGCAGCGTCTCCGATGGGGGGCCCACTGAAGCTTTCTTT. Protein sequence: CSVSDGGPTEAFF.

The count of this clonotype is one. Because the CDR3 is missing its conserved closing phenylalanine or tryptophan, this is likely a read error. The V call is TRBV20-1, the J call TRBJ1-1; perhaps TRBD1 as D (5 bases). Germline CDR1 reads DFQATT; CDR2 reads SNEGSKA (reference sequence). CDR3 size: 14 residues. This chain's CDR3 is CSARDQGLNTEAFS. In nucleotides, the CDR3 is TGCAGTGCCAGAGATCAGGGACTGAACACTGAAGCTTTCTCT.

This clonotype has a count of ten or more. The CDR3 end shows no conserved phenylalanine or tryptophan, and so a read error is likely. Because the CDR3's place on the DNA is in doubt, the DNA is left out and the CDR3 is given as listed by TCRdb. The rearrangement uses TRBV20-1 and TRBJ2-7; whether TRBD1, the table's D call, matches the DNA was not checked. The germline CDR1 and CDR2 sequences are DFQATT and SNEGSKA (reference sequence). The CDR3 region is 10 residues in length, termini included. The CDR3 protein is CSARLGQGSL.

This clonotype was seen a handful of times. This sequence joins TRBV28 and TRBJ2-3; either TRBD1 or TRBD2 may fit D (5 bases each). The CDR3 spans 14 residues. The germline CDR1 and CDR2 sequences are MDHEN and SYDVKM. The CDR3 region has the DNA TGTGCTGGGCAGAGGGGTTCTAGCACAGATACGCAGTATTTT. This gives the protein CAGQRGSSTDTQYF. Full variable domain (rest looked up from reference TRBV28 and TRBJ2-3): DVKVTQSSRYLVKRTGEKVFLECVQDMDHENMFWYRQDPGLGLRLIYFSYDVKMKEKGDIPEGYSVSREKKERFSLILESASTNQTSMYLCAGQRGSSTDTQYFGPGTRLTVL.

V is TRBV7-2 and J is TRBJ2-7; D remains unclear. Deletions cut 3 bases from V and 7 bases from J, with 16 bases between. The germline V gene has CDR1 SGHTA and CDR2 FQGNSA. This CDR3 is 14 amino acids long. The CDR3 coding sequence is TGTGCCAGCAGCTTCGCCTGGAACACCGGGGAGCAGTACTTC. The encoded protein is CASSFAWNTGEQYF.

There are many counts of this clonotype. The CDR3 bases are TGTGCCAGCAGCTTAGCAGGGATTGAGGGCGAGCAGTACTTC. This translates into CASSLAGIEGEQYF. The chain has TRBV7-9 and TRBJ2-7; the D gene is possibly TRBD2 (5 bases). Germline V CDR1 and CDR2: SEHNR, FQNEAQ (reference sequence). This CDR3 has 14 residues. V lost 0 bases to trimming and J lost 6 bases, with 12 bases between them.

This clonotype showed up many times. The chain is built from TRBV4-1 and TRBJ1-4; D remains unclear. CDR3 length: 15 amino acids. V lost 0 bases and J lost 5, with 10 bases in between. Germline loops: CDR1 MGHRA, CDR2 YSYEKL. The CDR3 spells CASSQDSGMNEKLFF. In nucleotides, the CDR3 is TGCGCCAGCAGCCAAGATTCGGGCATGAATGAAAAACTGTTTTTT.

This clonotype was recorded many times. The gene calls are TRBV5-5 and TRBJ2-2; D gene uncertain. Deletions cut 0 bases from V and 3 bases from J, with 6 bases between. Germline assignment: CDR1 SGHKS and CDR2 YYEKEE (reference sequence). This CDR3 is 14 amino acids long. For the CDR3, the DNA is TGTGCCAGCAGCTTGGACTTTTACACCGGGGAGCTGTTTTTT. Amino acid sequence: CASSLDFYTGELFF.

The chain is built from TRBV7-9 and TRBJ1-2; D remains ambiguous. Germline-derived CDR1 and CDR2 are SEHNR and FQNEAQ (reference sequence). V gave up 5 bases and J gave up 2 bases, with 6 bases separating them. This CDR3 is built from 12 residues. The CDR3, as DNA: TGTGCCAGCAGCCGATCCAACTATGGCTACACCTTC. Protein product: CASSRSNYGYTF.

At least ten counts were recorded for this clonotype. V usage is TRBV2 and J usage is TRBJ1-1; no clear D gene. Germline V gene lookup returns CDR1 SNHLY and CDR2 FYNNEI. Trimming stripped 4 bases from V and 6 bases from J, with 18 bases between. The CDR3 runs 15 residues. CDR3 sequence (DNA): TGTGCCAGCAGTGCGACGTGGCAGCTGGAACCTGAAGCTTTCTTT. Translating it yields CASSATWQLEPEAFF.

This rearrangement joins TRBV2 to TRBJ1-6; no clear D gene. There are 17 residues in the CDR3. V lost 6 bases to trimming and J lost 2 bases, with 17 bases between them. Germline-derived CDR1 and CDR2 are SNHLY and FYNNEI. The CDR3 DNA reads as TGTGCCAGCAGCGTAGGCAACGGGAGGGCCTATAATTCACCCCTCCACTTT. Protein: CASSVGNGRAYNSPLHF.

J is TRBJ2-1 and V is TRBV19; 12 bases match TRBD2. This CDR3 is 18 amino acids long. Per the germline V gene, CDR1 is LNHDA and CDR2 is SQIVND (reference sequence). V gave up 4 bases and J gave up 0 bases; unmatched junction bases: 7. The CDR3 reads CASSRLAGAQDSYNEQFF. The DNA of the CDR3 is TGTGCCAGTAGTAGACTAGCGGGAGCCCAAGACTCCTACAATGAGCAGTTCTTC.

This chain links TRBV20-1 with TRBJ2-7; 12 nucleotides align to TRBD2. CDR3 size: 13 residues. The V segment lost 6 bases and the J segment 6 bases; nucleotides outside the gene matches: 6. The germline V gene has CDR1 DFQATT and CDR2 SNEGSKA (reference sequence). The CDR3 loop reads CSAPRLAGAEQYF. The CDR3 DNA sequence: TGCAGTGCACCTCGACTAGCGGGAGCCGAGCAGTACTTC.

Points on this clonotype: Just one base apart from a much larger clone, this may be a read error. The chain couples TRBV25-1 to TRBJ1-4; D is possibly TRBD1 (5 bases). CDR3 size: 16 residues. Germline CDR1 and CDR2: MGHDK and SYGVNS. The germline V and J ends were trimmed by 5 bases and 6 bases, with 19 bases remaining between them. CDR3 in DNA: TGTGCCAGCAGTCCCCCGAGCAGGGTTACGGATGAAAAACTGTTTTTT. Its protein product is CASSPPSRVTDEKLFF.

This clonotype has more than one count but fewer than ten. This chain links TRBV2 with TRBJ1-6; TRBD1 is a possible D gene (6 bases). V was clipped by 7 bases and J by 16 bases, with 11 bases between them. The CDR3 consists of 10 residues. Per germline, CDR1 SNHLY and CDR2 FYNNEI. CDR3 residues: CASNGGQLHF. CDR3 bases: TGTGCCAGCAACGGAGGACAGCTCCACTTT.

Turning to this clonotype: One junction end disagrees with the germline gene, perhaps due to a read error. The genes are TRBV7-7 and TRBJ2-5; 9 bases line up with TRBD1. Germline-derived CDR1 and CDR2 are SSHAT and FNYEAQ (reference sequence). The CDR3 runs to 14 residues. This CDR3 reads CASSPGTGRSSQYF. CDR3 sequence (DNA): TGTGCTAGCAGCCCAGGGACAGGGCGTTCGTCCCAGTACTTC.

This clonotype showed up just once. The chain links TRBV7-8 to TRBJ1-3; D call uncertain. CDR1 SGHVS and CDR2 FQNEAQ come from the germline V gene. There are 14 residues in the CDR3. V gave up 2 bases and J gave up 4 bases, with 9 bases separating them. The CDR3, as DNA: TGTGCCAGCAGCTTAAGGTGGTCGGGAAACACCATATATTTT. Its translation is CASSLRWSGNTIYF.

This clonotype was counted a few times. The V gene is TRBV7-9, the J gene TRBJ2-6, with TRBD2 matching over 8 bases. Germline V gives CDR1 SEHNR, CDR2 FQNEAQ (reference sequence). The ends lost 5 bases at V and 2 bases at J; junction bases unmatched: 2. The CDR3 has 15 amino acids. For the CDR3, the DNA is TGTGCCAGCAGCCGGGGGGGGACTGGGGCCAACGTCCTGACTTTC. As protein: CASSRGGTGANVLTF.

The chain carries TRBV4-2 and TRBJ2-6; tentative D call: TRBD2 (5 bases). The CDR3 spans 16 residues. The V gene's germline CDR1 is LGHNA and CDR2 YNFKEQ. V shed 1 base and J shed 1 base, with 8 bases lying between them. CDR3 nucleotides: TGTGCCAGCAGCCAAGTGCCGGGGTCTGGGGCCAACGTCCTGACTTTC. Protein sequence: CASSQVPGSGANVLTF.